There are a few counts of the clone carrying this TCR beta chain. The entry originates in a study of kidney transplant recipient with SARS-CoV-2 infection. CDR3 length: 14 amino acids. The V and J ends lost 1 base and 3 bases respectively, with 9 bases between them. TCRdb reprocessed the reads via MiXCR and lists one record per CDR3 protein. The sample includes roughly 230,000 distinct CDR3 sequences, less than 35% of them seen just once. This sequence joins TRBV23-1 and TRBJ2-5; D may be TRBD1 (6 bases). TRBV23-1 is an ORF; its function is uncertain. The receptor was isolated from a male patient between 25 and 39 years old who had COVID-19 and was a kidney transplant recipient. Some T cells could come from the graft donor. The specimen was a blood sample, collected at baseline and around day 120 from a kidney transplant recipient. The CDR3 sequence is CASSQCRTEETQYF. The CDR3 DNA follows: TGCGCCAGCAGTCAATGCAGGACAGAAGAGACCCAGTACTTC.